This T cell receptor beta chain appears in the sequencing data of a study of patients and donors after allogeneic stem cell transplantation. This clonotype was picked up a small number of times. Each CDR3 protein gets one entry after TCRdb re-called the RT-PCR reads with MiXCR. The sample includes 65,000 to 80,000 distinct CDR3 sequences, around 27% of them seen just once. Germline V gene sequence: CDR1 DFQATT, CDR2 SNEGSKA (reference sequence). V was pared by 0 bases and J by 6 bases, with 7 bases between. The CDR3 is 12 amino acids. This clonotype was sampled from a human donor who was either an allogeneic HSCT recipient or a stem cell or donor lymphocyte infusion donor (not recorded which). It is not recorded whose cells these are; they may come from a transplant donor. The sample was blood, either unsorted or a sorted T cell fraction (not recorded which). The chain recombines TRBV20-1 with TRBJ2-3; D unclear. CDR3 bases: TGCAGTGCTAGAGACCCCTGGGATACGCAGTATTTT. This translates into CSARDPWDTQYF.